Sequencing of this T cell receptor (beta chain) was carried out in a study of T cell changes during pregnancy in multiple sclerosis. Sequencing was performed with immunoSEQ multiplex PCR; in TCRdb, only in-frame clones are kept and a portion is missing. The data hold about 60,000 clones, with 92% observed a single time. This CDR3 comprises 13 residues. From germline, CDR1 is LNHDA and CDR2 SQIVND (reference sequence). Trimming shortened V by 5 bases and J by 0 bases, and 5 bases separated the two germline ends. This specimen was peripheral blood, taken in the first trimester of pregnancy. The clonotype originates from a female donor with multiple sclerosis, enrolled in a pregnancy study. The chain uses TRBV19 and TRBJ1-5; D remains ambiguous. This CDR3 reads CASSSGSNQPQHF. The DNA of the CDR3 is TGTGCCAGTAGTTCGGGTAGCAATCAGCCCCAGCATTTT.